The 30 T cell receptor beta chains presented below share a single source sample, sequenced in a study of blood T cell repertoires in COVID-19. Some clones are missing from TCRdb's copy, which holds only in-frame ones; the method was immunoSEQ multiplex PCR. The sample has 90,000 to 130,000 clones, nearly 90% seen once; the top ten hold 4% to 5.5%. Material for sequencing was peripheral blood. Every receptor here comes from a human donor in a cohort sampled during active COVID-19.

The V gene is TRBV13, the J gene TRBJ1-4; 10 positions agree with TRBD1. The germline CDR1 and CDR2 sequences are PRHDT and FYEKMQ (reference sequence). Trimming at V came to 5 bases and at J to 8 bases, leaving 5 bases not matched to a gene. The CDR3 length is 14 residues. The CDR3 coding sequence is TGTGCCAGCAGCCCGCGGGACAGGGGAGAAAAACTGTTTTTT. Its translation: CASSPRDRGEKLFF.

This clone came up once. V is TRBV6-5 and J is TRBJ1-5; 7 nucleotides line up with TRBD1. The J segment lost 7 bases and the V segment lost 6 bases, leaving 3 bases of the junction unmatched. CDR3 length: 12 residues. Germline values: CDR1 MNHEY, CDR2 SVGAGI. This CDR3 reads CASRQGTQPQHF. CDR3 nucleotide sequence: TGTGCCAGCAGACAGGGGACACAGCCCCAGCATTTT.

V gene TRBV7-9 combines with J gene TRBJ1-2; TRBD1 agrees at 10 bases. This CDR3 is 16 amino acids long. Losses at the gene ends were 0 bases for V and 4 bases for J; bases not matched to a gene: 5. The germline gives CDR1 SEHNR, CDR2 FQNEAQ (reference sequence). The CDR3 sequence: CASSLAVRDRGYGYTF. CDR3 sequence (DNA): TGTGCCAGCAGCTTAGCGGTGAGGGACAGGGGCTATGGCTACACCTTC.

The rearrangement uses TRBV9 and TRBJ2-1, with 11 positions matching TRBD2. V was pared by 3 bases and J by 8 bases, with 7 bases of the junction left unmatched. This CDR3 contains 15 residues. Germline CDR1 and CDR2: SGDLS and YYNGEE. The CDR3 region has the DNA TGTGCCAGCAGCGCACTAGCGGGAGAGGTGGATGAGCAGTTCTTC. Its protein is CASSALAGEVDEQFF.

The V gene is TRBV9, the J gene TRBJ1-4, with D possibly matching TRBD1 (6 bases). CDR1 and CDR2 from the germline V gene are SGDLS and YYNGEE. The CDR3 extends over 15 amino acids. Trimming removed 1 base from V and 8 bases from J, with 15 bases in between. As DNA, the CDR3 is TGTGCCAGCAGCGTATCTCCACAGGGCGGAGAAAAACTGTTTTTT. Protein: CASSVSPQGGEKLFF.

This rearrangement joins TRBV27 to TRBJ2-2; weak D call: TRBD2 (6 bases). Germline V CDR1 and CDR2: MNHEY, SMNVEV (reference sequence). The ends were cut back, 2 bases at V and 6 bases at J, with 10 bases in the middle. There are 14 residues in the CDR3. The CDR3 DNA reads as TGTGCCAGCAGTTTAGGGGGGTTCGCCGGGGAGCTGTTTTTT. Protein sequence: CASSLGGFAGELFF.

V usage is TRBV28 and J usage is TRBJ1-5; 8 bases line up with TRBD1. Germline V gives CDR1 MDHEN, CDR2 SYDVKM. There are 14 residues in the CDR3. V shed 2 bases and J 7 bases; nucleotides not matched to a gene: 4. The chain's CDR3 is CASSLTGGKQPQHF. The CDR3 bases are TGTGCCAGCAGTTTAACAGGGGGGAAACAGCCCCAGCATTTT. Using reference TRBV28 and TRBJ1-5 for the parts outside the CDR3, the full variable domain is DVKVTQSSRYLVKRTGEKVFLECVQDMDHENMFWYRQDPGLGLRLIYFSYDVKMKEKGDIPEGYSVSREKKERFSLILESASTNQTSMYLCASSLTGGKQPQHFGDGTRLSIL.

The chain recombines TRBV7-9 with TRBJ2-7, with D perhaps matching TRBD2 (5 bases). V gave up 4 bases and J gave up 7 bases, with 8 bases separating them. The V gene's germline CDR1 is SEHNR and CDR2 FQNEAQ (reference sequence). The CDR3 extends over 11 amino acids. Written as DNA, the CDR3 is TGTGCCAGCAGCTCTTCGGGGGAGCAGTACTTC. Its protein product is CASSSSGEQYF.

J is TRBJ2-2 and V is TRBV10-2; unclear D gene. The germline V and J ends were trimmed by 6 bases and 6 bases, with 5 bases remaining between them. CDR3 length: 11 residues. Germline values: CDR1 WSHSY, CDR2 SAAADI. The CDR3 DNA is TGCGCCAGCAGCCAGGCCGGGGAGCTGTTTTTT. This codes for CASSQAGELFF.

This sequence joins TRBV30 and TRBJ2-7; 8 bases map to TRBD1. CDR3 size: 14 residues. The V gene's germline CDR1 is GTSNPN and CDR2 SVGIG (reference sequence). V shed 1 base, J shed 6 bases, and the junction held 8 bases outside the gene matches. This CDR3 is CAWSGKDRVIEQYF. The CDR3 coding sequence is TGTGCCTGGAGTGGTAAGGACAGGGTCATCGAGCAGTACTTC. Complete variable domain (other parts from reference TRBV30 and TRBJ2-7): SQTIHQWPATLVQPVGSPLSLECTVEGTSNPNLYWYRQAAGRGLQLLFYSVGIGQISSEVPQNLSASRPQDRQFILSSKKLLLSDSGFYLCAWSGKDRVIEQYFGPGTRLTVT.

The rearrangement joins TRBV6-1 to TRBJ2-5; tentatively, D is TRBD1 (5 bases). Trimming removed 1 base at V and 3 bases at J, with 9 bases between. The CDR3 has 14 amino acids. CDR1 and CDR2 from the germline V gene are MNHNS and SASEGT. In DNA, the CDR3 is TGTGCCAGCAGTGAAGGGGGCTTTGAAGAGACCCAGTACTTC. Protein sequence: CASSEGGFEETQYF.

The chain carries TRBV7-8 and TRBJ1-1, with TRBD1 identical over 7 bases. The germline V gene has CDR1 SGHVS and CDR2 FQNEAQ. The CDR3 sequence is 16 residues long. With 0 bases clipped from V and 0 bases from J, the junction kept 4 bases outside the gene matches. Here the CDR3 reads CASSLAPTGLNTEAFF. The CDR3 DNA follows: TGTGCCAGCAGCTTAGCCCCGACAGGGTTGAACACTGAAGCTTTCTTT. Combining the CDR3 with reference TRBV7-8 and TRBJ1-1 gives the whole variable domain GAGVSQSPRYKVAKRGQDVALRCDPISGHVSLFWYQQALGQGPEFLTYFQNEAQLDKSGLPSDRFFAERPEGSVSTLKIQRTQQEDSAVYLCASSLAPTGLNTEAFFGQGTRLTVV.

The V and J genes are TRBV6-2 or TRBV6-3 and TRBJ2-3; D is possibly TRBD1 (6 bases). Trimming left V 6 bases short and J 2 bases short, with 21 bases between. Germline V gene sequence: CDR1 MNHEY, CDR2 SVGEGT. CDR3 size: 17 residues. The CDR3 region has the DNA TGTGCCAGCAGGCCTCCCAGGGGAAGAGTTCCCACAGATACGCAGTATTTT. Amino acid sequence: CASRPPRGRVPTDTQYF.

This sequence joins TRBV28 and TRBJ2-1; D gene ambiguous. V was trimmed by 6 bases and J by 10 bases, leaving 10 bases between them. The V gene's germline CDR1 is MDHEN and CDR2 SYDVKM. This CDR3 region has 11 residues. The CDR3 loop is CASRQLGEQFF. The CDR3, as DNA: TGTGCCAGCAGGCAACTCGGGGAGCAGTTCTTC.

V and J are TRBV18 and TRBJ2-3; 8 bases align to TRBD2. With 2 bases clipped from V and 2 bases from J, the junction kept 9 bases outside the gene matches. This CDR3 spans 17 amino acids. Germline assignment: CDR1 KGHSH and CDR2 LQKENI. CDR3 sequence: CASSPYRSSGSTDTQYF. CDR3 in DNA: TGTGCCAGCTCACCATATAGGTCTAGCGGGTCCACAGATACGCAGTATTTT.

This clone was counted between two and nine times. The J gene is TRBJ1-5, the V gene TRBV6-1; TRBD1 matches 10 bases. The CDR3 runs 17 residues. The V gene end was trimmed by 4 bases and the J gene end by 0 bases; junction bases not matched to a gene: 6. CDR1 is MNHNS and CDR2 is SASEGT in the germline V gene. CDR3 in amino acids: CASSGGDRGNSNQPQHF. The CDR3 DNA reads TGTGCCAGCAGTGGGGGGGACAGGGGCAATAGCAATCAGCCCCAGCATTTT.

This chain connects TRBV27 to TRBJ1-3; D gene uncertain. Trimming shortened V by 2 bases and J by 4 bases, and 6 bases separated the two germline ends. Per the germline V gene, CDR1 is MNHEY and CDR2 is SMNVEV (reference sequence). This CDR3 is built from 13 residues. This CDR3 reads CASSLSPGNTIYF. The CDR3 DNA reads as TGTGCCAGCAGTTTAAGCCCAGGAAACACCATATATTTT.

The chain uses TRBV7-3 and TRBJ2-1; 8 bases align to TRBD2. The V segment lost 3 bases and the J segment 3 bases; nucleotides outside the gene matches: 4. CDR3 length: 15 amino acids. Germline-derived CDR1 and CDR2 are SGHTA and FQGTGA. The CDR3 loop is CASSLERGHYNEQFF. CDR3 coding DNA: TGTGCCAGCAGCTTGGAGCGGGGGCACTACAATGAGCAGTTCTTC.

The CDR3 reads CAISRDRKETQYF. The DNA of the CDR3 is TGTGCCATCAGCCGGGACAGAAAAGAGACCCAGTACTTC. V gene TRBV10-3 combines with J gene TRBJ2-5, with 7 bases identical to TRBD1. CDR1 ENHRY and CDR2 SYGVKD come from the germline V gene. CDR3 length: 13 amino acids. V lost 6 bases, J lost 3 bases, and 4 bases stayed unmatched.

This chain uses TRBV5-4 with TRBJ2-3, with TRBD1 identical over 7 bases. Trimming cost V 4 bases and J 2 bases; bases outside gene matches: 4. The CDR3 covers 14 residues. CDR1 is SGHNT and CDR2 is YYREEE in the germline V gene (reference sequence). The CDR3 nucleotides are TGTGCCAGCAGCCCGGGACAGCTCACAGATACGCAGTATTTT. As protein: CASSPGQLTDTQYF. Full variable domain (missing parts from reference TRBV5-4 and TRBJ2-3): ETGVTQSPTHLIKTRGQQVTLRCSSQSGHNTVSWYQQALGQGPQFIFQYYREEENGRGNFPPRFSGLQFPNYSSELNVNALELDDSALYLCASSPGQLTDTQYFGPGTRLTVL.

This clone was seen just once. This chain connects TRBV4-2 to TRBJ2-7; 9 bases are shared with TRBD1. V was pared by 0 bases and J by 3 bases, with 9 bases of the junction left unmatched. This CDR3 comprises 17 residues. Germline CDR1 reads LGHNA; CDR2 reads YNFKEQ. Here the CDR3 reads CASSQEGQGTFIYEQYF. The CDR3 DNA sequence: TGTGCCAGCAGCCAAGAAGGACAGGGGACATTTATCTACGAGCAGTACTTC.

The V call is TRBV30, the J call TRBJ1-3; D is unresolved. V was shortened by 2 bases and J by 4 bases, with 3 bases between the two germline ends. Germline CDR1 is GTSNPN and CDR2 is SVGIG (reference sequence). CDR3 length: 11 residues. In nucleotides, the CDR3 is TGTGCCTGGAGTCCAGGAAACACCATATATTTT. Encoded protein: CAWSPGNTIYF.

CDR3 coding DNA: TGTGCCAGCAGCGCCCGAGGGTCAGCCGACACTGAAGCTTTCTTT. Translated: CASSARGSADTEAFF. The chain carries TRBV9 and TRBJ1-1; D not resolved. V shed 3 bases and J shed 3 bases, with 15 bases lying between them. This CDR3 is built from 15 residues. Per germline, CDR1 SGDLS and CDR2 YYNGEE.

The chain employs TRBV19 and TRBJ2-1; TRBD2 matches at 9 bases. Trimming removed 10 bases from V and 9 bases from J; junction bases left unmatched: 13. Germline CDR1 LNHDA, CDR2 SQIVND (reference sequence). The CDR3 has 14 residues. CDR3 sequence reads: CATAGTSRPTEQFF. In DNA, the CDR3 is TGTGCCACCGCCGGGACTAGCCGGCCTACTGAGCAGTTCTTC.

This clone was observed once. The chain uses TRBV4-1 and TRBJ2-3; 9 bases map to TRBD2. The J segment lost 5 bases and the V segment lost 1 base, leaving 16 bases of the junction unmatched. The germline V gene encodes CDR1 MGHRA and CDR2 YSYEKL. The CDR3 is 19 residues long. The CDR3 nucleotides are TGCGCCAGCAGCCAAGTTGAGAACGAGATAGCGGGGGATGGAGATACGCAGTATTTT. Protein: CASSQVENEIAGDGDTQYF.

The chain carries TRBV30 and TRBJ1-1; perhaps TRBD1 as D (5 bases). The CDR3 runs to 13 residues. Trimming cost V 5 bases and J 3 bases, with 13 bases left between them. The germline V gene encodes CDR1 GTSNPN and CDR2 SVGIG (reference sequence). CDR3 sequence: CAWGTGRDTEAFF. As DNA, the CDR3 is TGTGCCTGGGGGACTGGCCGGGACACTGAAGCTTTCTTT.

This chain joins TRBV7-3 and TRBJ2-1, with 9 bases that match TRBD2. There are 15 residues in the CDR3. The V gene end was trimmed by 1 base and the J gene end by 4 bases; junction bases not matched to a gene: 2. The germline V gene has CDR1 SGHTA and CDR2 FQGTGA. The CDR3 DNA reads as TGTGCCAGCAGCTTAATTCTAGCGGGATACAATGAGCAGTTCTTC. It encodes CASSLILAGYNEQFF.

The chain couples TRBV29-1 to TRBJ1-1; D gene ambiguous. Deletions cut 7 bases from V and 4 bases from J, with 19 bases between. The CDR3 contains 14 residues. The germline gives CDR1 SQVTM, CDR2 ANQGSEA. CDR3 residues: CSATLQAGGTEAFF. Written as DNA, the CDR3 is TGCAGCGCTACGCTTCAGGCGGGCGGCACTGAAGCTTTCTTT.

The V call is TRBV11-2, the J call TRBJ2-7; TRBD2 matches at 9 bases. V was clipped by 1 base and J by 1 base; unmatched bases: 2. The CDR3 runs to 15 residues. Looked up from germline, CDR1 is SGHAT and CDR2 is FQNNGV. Here the CDR3 DNA reads TGTGCCAGCAGCTTAGGCGCGGGAGGGTCCTACGAGCAGTACTTC. Its protein is CASSLGAGGSYEQYF.

The genes are TRBV28 and TRBJ2-2, with a tentative D call TRBD1 (6 bases). Germline lookup yields CDR1 MDHEN and CDR2 SYDVKM. This CDR3 has 15 residues. V lost 5 bases to trimming and J lost 0 bases, with 10 bases between them. Here the CDR3 reads CASSPGTPNTGELFF. The CDR3 DNA follows: TGTGCCAGCAGTCCAGGGACACCGAACACCGGGGAGCTGTTTTTT.